The present entry profiles one TCR beta chain with its context. What it binds is not known. The CDR3 is 13 residues long. Trimming took off 0 bases at V and 7 bases at J, with 8 bases between the two ends. The germline CDR1 and CDR2 sequences are SGHRS and YFSETQ. This entry belongs to a study of T-cell memory formation after mild COVID-19. Study information: TCR clusters largely stayed donor specific. Regarding the study as a whole: Contracting clones from day 15 to 85 had balanced CD4/CD8; later expanders favoured CD4+.

TCRdb recomputed calls from the 5' RACE reads with MiXCR, one row per CDR3 protein. The sample shows fewer than 250,000 distinct CDR3 sequences, roughly 30% of them seen only once. This receptor was taken from an adult woman who had mild COVID-19 (a few samples of this study predate the infection). Cell type and time point are not known. The chain carries TRBV5-1 and TRBJ1-5; D gene uncertain. The material sequenced was PBMCs or a T cell subset sorted from them (not recorded which). The CDR3 loop reads CASSLGPEQPQHF. CDR3 sequence (DNA): TGCGCCAGCAGCTTGGGTCCCGAACAGCCCCAGCATTTT.